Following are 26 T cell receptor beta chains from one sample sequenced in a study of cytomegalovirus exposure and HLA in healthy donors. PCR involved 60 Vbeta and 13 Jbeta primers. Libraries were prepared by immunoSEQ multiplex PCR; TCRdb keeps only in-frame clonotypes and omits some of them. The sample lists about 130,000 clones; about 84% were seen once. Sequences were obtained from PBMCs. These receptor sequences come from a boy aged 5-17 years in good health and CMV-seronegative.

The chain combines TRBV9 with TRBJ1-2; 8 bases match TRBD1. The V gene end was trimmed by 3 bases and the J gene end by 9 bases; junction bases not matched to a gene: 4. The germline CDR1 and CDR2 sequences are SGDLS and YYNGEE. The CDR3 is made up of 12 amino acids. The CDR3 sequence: CASSGRQGSYTF. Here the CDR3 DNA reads TGTGCCAGCAGCGGACGACAGGGGAGCTACACCTTC.

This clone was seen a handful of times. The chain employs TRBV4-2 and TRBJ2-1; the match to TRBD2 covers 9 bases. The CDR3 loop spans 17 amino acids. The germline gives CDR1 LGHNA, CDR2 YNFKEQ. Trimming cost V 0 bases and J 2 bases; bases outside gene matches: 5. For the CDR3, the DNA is TGTGCCAGCAGCCAAGACGGCAAGCGGGAGGCCTACAATGAGCAGTTCTTC. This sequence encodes CASSQDGKREAYNEQFF.

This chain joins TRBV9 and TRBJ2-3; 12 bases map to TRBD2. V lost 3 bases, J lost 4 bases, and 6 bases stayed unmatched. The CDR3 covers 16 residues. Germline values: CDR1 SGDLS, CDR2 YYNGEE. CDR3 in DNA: TGTGCCAGCAGCGCCTGGGGGACTAGCGGGTCAGATACGCAGTATTTT. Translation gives CASSAWGTSGSDTQYF.

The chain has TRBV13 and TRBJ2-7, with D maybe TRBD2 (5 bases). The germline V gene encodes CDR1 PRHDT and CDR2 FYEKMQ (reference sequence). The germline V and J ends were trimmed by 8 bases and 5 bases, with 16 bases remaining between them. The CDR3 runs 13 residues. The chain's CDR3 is CASSRVSFHEQYF. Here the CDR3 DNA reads TGTGCCAGCTCGAGGGTCTCCTTCCACGAGCAGTACTTC.

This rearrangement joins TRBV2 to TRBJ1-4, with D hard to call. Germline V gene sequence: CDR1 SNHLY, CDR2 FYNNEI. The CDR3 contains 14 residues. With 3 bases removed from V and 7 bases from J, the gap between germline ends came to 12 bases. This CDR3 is CASSDGLGGEKLFF. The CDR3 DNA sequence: TGTGCCAGCAGTGACGGCTTAGGAGGTGAAAAACTGTTTTTT.

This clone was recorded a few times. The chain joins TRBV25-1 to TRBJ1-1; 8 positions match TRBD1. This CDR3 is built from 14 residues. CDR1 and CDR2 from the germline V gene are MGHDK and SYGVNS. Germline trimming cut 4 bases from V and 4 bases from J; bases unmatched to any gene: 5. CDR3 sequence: CASSATTGATEAFF. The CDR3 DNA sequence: TGTGCCAGCAGTGCAACGACAGGGGCCACTGAAGCTTTCTTT.

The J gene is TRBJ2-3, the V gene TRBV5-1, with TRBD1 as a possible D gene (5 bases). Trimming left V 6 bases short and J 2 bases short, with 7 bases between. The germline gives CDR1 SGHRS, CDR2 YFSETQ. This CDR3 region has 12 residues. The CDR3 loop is CASKGNTDTQYF. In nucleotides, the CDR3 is TGCGCCAGCAAGGGGAACACAGATACGCAGTATTTT.

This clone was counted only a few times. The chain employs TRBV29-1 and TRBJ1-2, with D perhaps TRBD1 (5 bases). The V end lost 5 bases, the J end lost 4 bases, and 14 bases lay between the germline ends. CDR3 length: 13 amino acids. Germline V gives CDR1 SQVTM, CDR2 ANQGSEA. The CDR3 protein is CSVPGWRGYGYTF. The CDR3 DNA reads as TGCAGCGTTCCAGGGTGGCGCGGCTATGGCTACACCTTC.

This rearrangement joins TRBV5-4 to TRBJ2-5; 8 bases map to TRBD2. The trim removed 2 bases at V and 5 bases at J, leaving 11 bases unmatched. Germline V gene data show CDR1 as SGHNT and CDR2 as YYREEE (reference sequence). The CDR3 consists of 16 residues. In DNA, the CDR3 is TGTGCCAGCAGCTTAGCCGGGGGGGGAGTAGGGGAGACCCAGTACTTC. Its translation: CASSLAGGGVGETQYF.

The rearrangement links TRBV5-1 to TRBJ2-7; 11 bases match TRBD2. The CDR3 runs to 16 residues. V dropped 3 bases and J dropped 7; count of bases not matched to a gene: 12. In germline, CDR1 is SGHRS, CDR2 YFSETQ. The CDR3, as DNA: TGCGCCAGCAGCTCGGCGGTACTAGCGGGAGTGGGTGAGCAGTACTTC. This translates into CASSSAVLAGVGEQYF.

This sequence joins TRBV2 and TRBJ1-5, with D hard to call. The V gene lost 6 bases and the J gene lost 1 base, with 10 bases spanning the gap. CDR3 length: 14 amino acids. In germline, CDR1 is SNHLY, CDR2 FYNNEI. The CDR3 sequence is CASSRGQSNQPQHF. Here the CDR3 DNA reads TGTGCCAGCAGCCGAGGGCAGAGCAATCAGCCCCAGCATTTT. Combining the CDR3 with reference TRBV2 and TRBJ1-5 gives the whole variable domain EPEVTQTPSHQVTQMGQEVILRCVPISNHLYFYWYRQILGQKVEFLVSFYNNEISEKSEIFDDQFSVERPDGSNFTLKIRSTKLEDSAMYFCASSRGQSNQPQHFGDGTRLSIL.

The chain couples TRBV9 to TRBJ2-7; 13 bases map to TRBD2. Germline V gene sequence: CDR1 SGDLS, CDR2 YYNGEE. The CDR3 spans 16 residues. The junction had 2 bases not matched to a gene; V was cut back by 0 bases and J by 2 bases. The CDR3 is CASSVGTSGRAYEQYF. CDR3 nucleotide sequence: TGTGCCAGCAGCGTAGGGACTAGCGGGAGAGCCTACGAGCAGTACTTC.

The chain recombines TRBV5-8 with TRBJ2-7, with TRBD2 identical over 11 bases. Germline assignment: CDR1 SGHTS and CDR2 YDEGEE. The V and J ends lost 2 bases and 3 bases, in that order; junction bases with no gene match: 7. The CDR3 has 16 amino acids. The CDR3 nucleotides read TGTGCCAGCAGCTTTACACTAGCGGGAGATCGCTACGAGCAGTACTTC. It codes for CASSFTLAGDRYEQYF. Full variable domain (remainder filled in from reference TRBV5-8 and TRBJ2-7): EAGVTQSPTHLIKTRGQQATLRCSPISGHTSVYWYQQALGLGLQFLLWYDEGEERNRGNFPPRFSGRQFPNYSSELNVNALELEDSALYLCASSFTLAGDRYEQYFGPGTRLTVT.

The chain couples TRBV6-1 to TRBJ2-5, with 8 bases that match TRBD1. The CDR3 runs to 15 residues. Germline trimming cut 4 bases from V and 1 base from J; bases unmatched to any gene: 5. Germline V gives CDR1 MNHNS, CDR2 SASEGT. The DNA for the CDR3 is TGTGCCAGCAGTGGGCCAGGGGGCTTCCAAGAGACCCAGTACTTC. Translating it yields CASSGPGGFQETQYF.

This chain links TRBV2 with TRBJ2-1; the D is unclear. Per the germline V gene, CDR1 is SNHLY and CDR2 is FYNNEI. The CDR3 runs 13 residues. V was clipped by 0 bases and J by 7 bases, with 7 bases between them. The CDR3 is CASSEALPNEQFF. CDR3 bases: TGTGCCAGCAGTGAAGCCCTACCTAATGAGCAGTTCTTC.

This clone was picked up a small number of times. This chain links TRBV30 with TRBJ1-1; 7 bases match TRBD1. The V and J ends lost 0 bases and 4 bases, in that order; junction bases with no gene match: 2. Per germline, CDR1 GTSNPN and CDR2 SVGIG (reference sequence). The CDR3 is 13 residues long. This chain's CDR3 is CAWSVEGATEAFF. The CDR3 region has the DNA TGTGCCTGGAGTGTAGAGGGGGCCACTGAAGCTTTCTTT.

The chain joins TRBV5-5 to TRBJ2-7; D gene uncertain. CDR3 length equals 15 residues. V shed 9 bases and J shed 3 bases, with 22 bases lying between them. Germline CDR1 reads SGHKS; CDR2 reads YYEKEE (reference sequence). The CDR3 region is CATTRFGDGSYEQYF. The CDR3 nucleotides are TGTGCCACCACCAGGTTTGGCGACGGAAGCTACGAGCAGTACTTC.

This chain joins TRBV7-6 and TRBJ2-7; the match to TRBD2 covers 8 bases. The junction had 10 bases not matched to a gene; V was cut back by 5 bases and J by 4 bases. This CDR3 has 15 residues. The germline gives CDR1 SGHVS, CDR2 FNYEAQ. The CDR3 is CASSTPVAGSYEQYF. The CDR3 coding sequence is TGTGCCAGCAGCACCCCGGTAGCGGGAAGTTACGAGCAGTACTTC.

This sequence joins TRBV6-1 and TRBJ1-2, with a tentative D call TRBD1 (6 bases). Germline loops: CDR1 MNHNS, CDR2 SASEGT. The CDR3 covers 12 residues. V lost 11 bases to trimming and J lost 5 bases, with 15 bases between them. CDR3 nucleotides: TGTGCCGCCCACCGGGACACGTATGGCTACACCTTC. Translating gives CAAHRDTYGYTF.

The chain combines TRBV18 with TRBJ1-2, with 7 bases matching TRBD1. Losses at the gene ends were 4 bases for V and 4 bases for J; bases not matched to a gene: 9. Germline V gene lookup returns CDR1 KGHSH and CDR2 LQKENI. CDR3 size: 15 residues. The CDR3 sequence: CASSLQQGKFYGYTF. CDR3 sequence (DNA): TGTGCCAGCTCACTGCAACAGGGGAAATTCTATGGCTACACCTTC.

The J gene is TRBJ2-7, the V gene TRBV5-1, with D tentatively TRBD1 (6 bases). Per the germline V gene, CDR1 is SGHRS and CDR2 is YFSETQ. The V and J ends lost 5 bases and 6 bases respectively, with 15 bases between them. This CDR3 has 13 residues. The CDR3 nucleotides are TGCGCCAGCAGTCCGGGACAAGCCCTCGAGCAGTACTTC. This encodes CASSPGQALEQYF.

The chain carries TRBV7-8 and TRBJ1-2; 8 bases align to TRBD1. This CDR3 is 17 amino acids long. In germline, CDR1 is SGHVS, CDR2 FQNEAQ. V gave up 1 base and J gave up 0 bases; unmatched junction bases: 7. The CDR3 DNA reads TGTGCCAGCAGCTTAGGCCCGGGACAGGCCCCTAACTATGGCTACACCTTC. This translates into CASSLGPGQAPNYGYTF.

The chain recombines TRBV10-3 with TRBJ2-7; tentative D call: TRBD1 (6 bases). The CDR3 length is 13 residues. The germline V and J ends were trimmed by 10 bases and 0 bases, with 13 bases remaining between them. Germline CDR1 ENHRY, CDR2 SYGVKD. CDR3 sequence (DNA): TGTGCCACCCTAGGGGACATCTCCTACGAGCAGTACTTC. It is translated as CATLGDISYEQYF.

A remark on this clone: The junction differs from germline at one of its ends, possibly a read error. The CDR3 region is CAGSRQGGTGANVLTF. CDR3 nucleotides: TGTGCCGGGAGTAGACAGGGGGGAACTGGGGCCAACGTCCTGACTTTC. The V call is TRBV30, the J call TRBJ2-6; 9 nucleotides agree with TRBD1. The CDR3 covers 16 residues. Germline CDR1 and CDR2: GTSNPN and SVGIG (reference sequence).

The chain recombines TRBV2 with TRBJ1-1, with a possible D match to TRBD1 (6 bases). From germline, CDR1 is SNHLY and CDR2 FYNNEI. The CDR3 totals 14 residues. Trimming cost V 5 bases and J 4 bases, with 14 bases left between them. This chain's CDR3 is CASSRGGGVTEAFF. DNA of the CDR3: TGTGCCAGCAGTCGAGGGGGGGGTGTCACTGAAGCTTTCTTT.

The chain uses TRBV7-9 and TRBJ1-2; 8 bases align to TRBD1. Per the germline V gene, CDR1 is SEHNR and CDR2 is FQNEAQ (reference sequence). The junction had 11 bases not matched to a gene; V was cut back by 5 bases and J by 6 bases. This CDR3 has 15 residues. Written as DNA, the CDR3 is TGTGCCAGCAGCCGCCTCGCAGGGGGCGTTAATGGCTACACCTTC. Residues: CASSRLAGGVNGYTF. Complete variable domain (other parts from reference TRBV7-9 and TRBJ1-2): DTGVSQNPRHKITKRGQNVTFRCDPISEHNRLYWYRQTLGQGPEFLTYFQNEAQLEKSRLLSDRFSAERPKGSFSTLEIQRTEQGDSAMYLCASSRLAGGVNGYTFGSGTRLTVV.